The 26 T cell receptor beta chains reported below all come from one sample, sequenced in a study of T-cell memory formation after mild COVID-19. TCRdb ran MiXCR on the 5' RACE reads and lists one entry per CDR3 protein. The table includes 120,000 to 150,000 distinct CDR3 sequences, roughly 6.2% detected once. The specimen was PBMCs or a T cell subset sorted from them (not recorded which). These receptors were taken from an adult woman who had mild COVID-19 (a few samples of this study predate the infection). Cell type and time point are not known.

This clonotype was observed at least ten times. V usage is TRBV5-6 and J usage is TRBJ1-2; D unresolved. The CDR3 totals 14 residues. Trimming took 1 base from V and 4 from J, leaving 11 bases between them. Germline CDR1 is SGHDT and CDR2 is YYEEEE. In DNA, the CDR3 is TGTGCCAGCAGCTTGAGACGGTCCCCCTATGGCTACACCTTC. Its translation: CASSLRRSPYGYTF. Full variable domain (missing parts from reference TRBV5-6 and TRBJ1-2): DAGVTQSPTHLIKTRGQQVTLRCSPKSGHDTVSWYQQALGQGPQFIFQYYEEEERQRGNFPDRFSGHQFPNYSSELNVNALLLGDSALYLCASSLRRSPYGYTFGSGTRLTVV.

This clonotype came up a few times. The chain couples TRBV29-1 to TRBJ2-1; 10 nucleotides match TRBD2. The CDR3 is 14 residues long. Germline V gene sequence: CDR1 SQVTM, CDR2 ANQGSEA. The V gene end was trimmed by 6 bases and the J gene end by 4 bases; junction bases not matched to a gene: 6. Written as DNA, the CDR3 is TGCAGCGTCCCTAGCGGGAGAGGGTACAATGAGCAGTTCTTC. It specifies CSVPSGRGYNEQFF.

The chain joins TRBV6-6 to TRBJ2-3; the D gene could be TRBD1 or TRBD2 (6 bases each). Germline CDR1 is MNHNY and CDR2 is SVGAGI (reference sequence). Trimming cost V 8 bases and J 2 bases, with 14 bases left between them. This CDR3 has 14 amino acids. The CDR3 DNA is TGTGCCAGCCGAGAGGGGGGCGCCACAGATACGCAGTATTTT. Protein product: CASREGGATDTQYF.

This clonotype was observed many times. The rearrangement links TRBV7-2 to TRBJ2-3, with TRBD1 identical over 10 bases. Germline lookup yields CDR1 SGHTA and CDR2 FQGNSA. V lost 3 bases, J lost 4 bases, and 7 bases stayed unmatched. The CDR3 length is 16 residues. CDR3 residues: CASSLTGGLFPDTQYF. The CDR3 DNA reads as TGTGCCAGCAGCTTGACAGGGGGCTTGTTCCCAGATACGCAGTATTTT. The full variable domain, in which reference TRBV7-2 and TRBJ2-3 provide the parts outside the CDR3, is GAGVSQSPSNKVTEKGKDVELRCDPISGHTALYWYRQSLGQGLEFLIYFQGNSAPDKSGLPSDRFSAERTGGSVSTLTIQRTQQEDSAVYLCASSLTGGLFPDTQYFGPGTRLTVL.

This clonotype showed up many times. The chain links TRBV4-3 to TRBJ1-2, with D maybe TRBD1 (5 bases). V dropped 5 bases and J dropped 8 bases, with 18 bases sitting between them. The CDR3 length is 14 residues. CDR1 is LGHNA and CDR2 is YSLEER in the germline V gene. CDR3: CASSTLRGVGGYTF. The CDR3 coding sequence is TGCGCCAGCAGCACCCTAAGGGGAGTGGGGGGCTACACCTTC.

This clonotype was observed a few times. The rearrangement joins TRBV27 to TRBJ1-2, with a tentative D call TRBD1 (5 bases). With 6 bases removed from V and 4 bases from J, the gap between germline ends came to 18 bases. Looked up from germline, CDR1 is MNHEY and CDR2 is SMNVEV (reference sequence). The CDR3 spans 15 residues. The CDR3 loop is CASSQRGGSFYGYTF. CDR3 coding DNA: TGTGCCAGCAGCCAGCGGGGGGGATCTTTCTATGGCTACACCTTC.

V gene TRBV3-1 combines with J gene TRBJ2-1; the match to TRBD2 covers 13 bases. The V gene end was trimmed by 0 bases and the J gene end by 6 bases; junction bases not matched to a gene: 14. The CDR3 has 20 amino acids. Germline CDR1 and CDR2: LGHDT and YNNKEL (reference sequence). The CDR3 protein is CASSQDHGTSGTVGLNEQFF. The DNA of the CDR3 is TGTGCCAGCAGCCAAGATCACGGGACTAGCGGGACGGTGGGGCTCAATGAGCAGTTCTTC.

This clonotype was seen ten or more times. The chain has TRBV29-1 and TRBJ2-7; 10 nucleotides align to TRBD2. The junction had 7 bases not matched to a gene; V was cut back by 2 bases and J by 6 bases. Germline loops: CDR1 SQVTM, CDR2 ANQGSEA. The CDR3 is 14 amino acids. CDR3 protein: CSVEYTSGITEQYF. The CDR3 bases are TGCAGCGTTGAATACACTAGCGGGATAACCGAGCAGTACTTC.

This clonotype was detected ten times or more. The V call is TRBV19, the J call TRBJ2-2; 12 bases match TRBD2. The V gene end was trimmed by 2 bases and the J gene end by 4 bases; junction bases not matched to a gene: 8. CDR3 length: 18 residues. Germline loops: CDR1 LNHDA, CDR2 SQIVND (reference sequence). The CDR3 protein is CASSITRLAGVSTGELFF. The DNA of the CDR3 is TGTGCCAGTAGTATAACGAGACTAGCGGGAGTGTCCACCGGGGAGCTGTTTTTT.

This clonotype turned up a few times. The chain uses TRBV12-3 or TRBV12-4 and TRBJ1-5, with D hard to call. The CDR3 runs 14 residues. Trimming removed 1 base from V and 1 base from J, with 5 bases in between. CDR3 protein: CASSLGSSNQPQHF. CDR3 coding DNA: TGTGCCAGCAGTTTAGGGAGCAGCAATCAGCCCCAGCATTTT.

The table lists this clonotype with a few counts. The genes are TRBV29-1 and TRBJ2-3, with D uncertain. Germline V lookup: CDR1 SQVTM, CDR2 ANQGSEA. The CDR3 is 11 amino acids. With 3 bases removed from V and 2 bases from J, the gap between germline ends came to 3 bases. This CDR3 reads CSVDFTDTQYF. In DNA form, the CDR3 reads TGCAGCGTTGATTTCACAGATACGCAGTATTTT.

This clonotype showed up many times. The chain joins TRBV7-9 to TRBJ1-5, with D unclear. Germline lookup yields CDR1 SEHNR and CDR2 FQNEAQ (reference sequence). The CDR3 is 15 amino acids. V gave up 3 bases and J gave up 0 bases, with 9 bases separating them. The CDR3 region has the DNA TGTGCCAGCAGCTTCGGCTCATCTAGCAATCAGCCCCAGCATTTT. Protein sequence: CASSFGSSSNQPQHF.

This clonotype was detected a few times. V and J are TRBV6-6 and TRBJ2-7; 11 nucleotides line up with TRBD2. Germline-derived CDR1 and CDR2 are MNHNY and SVGAGI (reference sequence). V was pared by 5 bases and J by 7 bases, with 10 bases of the junction left unmatched. The CDR3 sequence is 15 residues long. The CDR3 nucleotides read TGTGCCAGCAGTGGGGGGACTAGCGGCGTCAGGGAGCAGTACTTC. It translates to CASSGGTSGVREQYF.

This clonotype was detected many times. The chain recombines TRBV7-9 with TRBJ2-7; the D is unclear. Germline lookup yields CDR1 SEHNR and CDR2 FQNEAQ (reference sequence). CDR3 length: 15 residues. The V end lost 3 bases, the J end lost 4 bases, and 16 bases lay between the germline ends. CDR3: CASSFGHRPSYEQYF. The CDR3 nucleotides read TGTGCCAGCAGCTTCGGGCACCGGCCCTCTTACGAGCAGTACTTC.

This clonotype was seen a handful of times. V gene TRBV30 combines with J gene TRBJ1-1; no reliable D call. The CDR3 extends over 12 amino acids. Trimming removed 0 bases at V and 7 bases at J, with 9 bases between. Germline values: CDR1 GTSNPN, CDR2 SVGIG (reference sequence). As DNA, the CDR3 is TGTGCCTGGAGTGTAAATGGCTTTGAAGCTTTCTTT. Translated: CAWSVNGFEAFF.

This clonotype has at least ten counts. The V gene is TRBV21-1, the J gene TRBJ1-1; the tabulated D call, TRBD1, remains unverified against the DNA. TRBV21-1 is labeled a pseudogene. The CDR3 covers 19 residues. This CDR3 reads CASTLLGPGWKHQNTEAFF. DNA for the CDR3: TGTGCCAGCACCCTTCTTGGGCCAGGGTGGAAGCACCAGAACACTGAAGCTTTCTTT.

The CDR3 protein is CASSQAPTGGHGYTF. CDR3 DNA sequence: TGTGCCAGCAGCCAAGCCCCGACAGGGGGCCATGGCTACACCTTC. The chain carries TRBV3-1 and TRBJ1-2; 10 bases fit TRBD1. Germline loops: CDR1 LGHDT, CDR2 YNNKEL (reference sequence). V shed 1 base, J shed 6 bases, and the junction held 5 bases outside the gene matches. This CDR3 is built from 15 residues.

This clonotype showed up just a few times. The chain has TRBV5-1 and TRBJ1-3; tentatively, D is TRBD1 (5 bases). Germline V gives CDR1 SGHRS, CDR2 YFSETQ. V lost 4 bases and J lost 4, with 6 bases in between. The length of the CDR3 is 12 residues. Written as DNA, the CDR3 is TGCGCCAGCAGCCGGGACGGAAACACCATATATTTT. Its protein is CASSRDGNTIYF. The full variable domain, with the rest looked up from reference TRBV5-1 and TRBJ1-3, is KAGVTQTPRYLIKTRGQQVTLSCSPISGHRSVSWYQQTPGQGLQFLFEYFSETQRNKGNFPGRFSGRQFSNSRSEMNVSTLELGDSALYLCASSRDGNTIYFGEGSWLTVV.

This clonotype has only a few counts. The chain is built from TRBV12-3 or TRBV12-4 and TRBJ1-1; D unresolved. This CDR3 is 15 amino acids long. The V gene lost 0 bases and the J gene lost 2 bases, with 10 bases spanning the gap. The CDR3 spells CASSLAREINTEAFF. The DNA of the CDR3 is TGTGCCAGCAGTTTAGCTAGGGAGATCAACACTGAAGCTTTCTTT.

This clonotype showed up many times. CDR3 amino acids: CASSPTGTQGEQYF. The CDR3 nucleotides read TGTGCCAGCAGCCCTACCGGCACCCAGGGAGAGCAGTACTTC. The chain links TRBV7-8 to TRBJ2-7; D is perhaps TRBD1 (5 bases). Trimming pared 5 bases from V and 7 bases from J, leaving 18 bases between. CDR3 length: 14 amino acids. In germline, CDR1 is SGHVS, CDR2 FQNEAQ.

This clonotype was seen a few times. V usage is TRBV19 and J usage is TRBJ2-5; 8 bases align to TRBD1. The CDR3 has 16 amino acids. The junction had 8 bases not matched to a gene; V was cut back by 3 bases and J by 2 bases. Germline CDR1 LNHDA, CDR2 SQIVND (reference sequence). Here the CDR3 DNA reads TGTGCCAGTAGTATTGGGACAGGAGTAATACAAGAGACCCAGTACTTC. Translation: CASSIGTGVIQETQYF. Full variable domain (missing parts from reference TRBV19 and TRBJ2-5): DGGITQSPKYLFRKEGQNVTLSCEQNLNHDAMYWYRQDPGQGLRLIYYSQIVNDFQKGDIAEGYSVSREKKESFPLTVTSAQKNPTAFYLCASSIGTGVIQETQYFGPGTRLLVL.

V usage is TRBV10-3 and J usage is TRBJ2-1, with D perhaps matching TRBD2 (6 bases). The CDR3 sequence is 14 residues long. With 0 bases removed from V and 10 bases from J, the gap between germline ends came to 13 bases. Germline CDR1 reads ENHRY; CDR2 reads SYGVKD. The CDR3 DNA reads as TGTGCCATCAGTGAGTCGCTAGCCCGGGAGGAGCAGTTCTTC. This codes for CAISESLAREEQFF.

This clonotype has ten or more counts. The chain carries TRBV5-1 and TRBJ1-1; maybe TRBD1 (5 bases). CDR1 is SGHRS, CDR2 YFSETQ, per germline. Trimming took off 3 bases at V and 7 bases at J, with 10 bases between the two ends. This CDR3 is 12 amino acids long. The CDR3 region has the DNA TGCGCCAGCAGCTCGGGGGACGGTGAAGCTTTCTTT. Translation gives CASSSGDGEAFF.

Note on this clonotype: Possible read error: a much larger clone is one base away. The rearrangement uses TRBV7-9 and TRBJ1-1; D perhaps matches TRBD1 (6 bases). This CDR3 has 14 amino acids. The V gene's germline CDR1 is SEHNR and CDR2 FQNEAQ (reference sequence). The CDR3 DNA reads as TGTGCCAGCAGCAGGGACTGGGGGGGCACTGGAGCTTTCTTT. Translation: CASSRDWGGTGAFF.

V gene TRBV12-3 or TRBV12-4 combines with J gene TRBJ1-4; D uncertain. Trimming left V 10 bases short and J 8 bases short, with 17 bases between. The CDR3 is 13 residues long. DNA of the CDR3: TGTGCCAACTCGGACCCTGAGGAAGAAAAACTGTTTTTT. Protein: CANSDPEEEKLFF.

To note about this clonotype: A much larger clone differs by one base, so this may be a read error. This chain uses TRBV12-3 or TRBV12-4 with TRBJ1-1; perhaps TRBD1 as D (6 bases). CDR3 length: 14 amino acids. The V end lost 6 bases, the J end lost 5 bases, and 16 bases lay between the germline ends. The CDR3 DNA follows: TGTGCCAGCAGAAACACAGGGTTGGGAACTGAAGCTTTCTTT. This codes for CASRNTGLGTEAFF.